This T cell receptor beta chain derives from a study of T cells after yellow fever vaccination. Broader study findings: The presence of abundant clonotypes contaminating from the bulk population was possible in FACS-sorted repertoires. Weaker, the secondary response had a peak occurring faster, on day 5 versus 15.

The CDR3 is 23 residues long. J was trimmed by 0 bases and V by 4 bases; bases with no gene match: 22. Germline CDR1 LGHNA, CDR2 YNFKEQ. Template switching by 5'RACE produced TCR cDNA, adding a universal primer site and UMIs. Each CDR3 protein is one row after TCRdb ran MiXCR on the 5' RACE reads. The repertoire includes 110,000 or so distinct CDR3 sequences, about 7% of them detected once, and approximately 2.7% sits in the top ten. This clonotype was observed a few times. Its target is not known. The source was CD4+ T cells sorted from PBMCs, collected about 49 days after the first yellow fever vaccination. The J gene is TRBJ2-1, the V gene TRBV4-2; 12 bases align to TRBD2. This receptor was obtained from a man in his late teens or twenties who received the YFV17D yellow fever vaccine. CDR3 sequence (DNA): TGTGCCAGCAGCCGCTTGTGGGAGGAACCCGGACTAGCGGGGTCTAGCTCCTACAATGAGCAGTTCTTC. This sequence encodes CASSRLWEEPGLAGSSSYNEQFF.